One and the same sample provided the 19 T cell receptor beta chains below, sequenced in a study of T-cell reconstitution after alpha-beta-depleted transplantation in children. During its preparation, the TCRbeta library received unique molecular identifiers. In TCRdb, the PCR reads were re-called with MiXCR into one record per CDR3 protein. The sample comprises about a million distinct CDR3 sequences, about 29% of which are singletons, and 25% to 35% rests with the top ten. Specimen: PBMCs, mostly from graft donor cells, collected 360 days after TCRalphabeta/CD19-depleted stem cell transplant. Every receptor here comes from a boy under two years old who had a stem cell transplant for SCID, so the T cells may come from the graft donor.

The genes are TRBV12-3 or TRBV12-4 and TRBJ1-3, with TRBD1 as a possible D gene (5 bases). V dropped 6 bases and J dropped 2 bases, with 14 bases sitting between them. The CDR3 is 15 residues long. The CDR3 DNA sequence: TGTGCCAGCAGCTTCAGGGATGTGACTGGAAACACCATATATTTT. This sequence encodes CASSFRDVTGNTIYF.

This clonotype was seen only a few times. This sequence joins TRBV2 and TRBJ2-1; 9 nucleotides align to TRBD2. The ends lost 10 bases at V and 2 bases at J; junction bases unmatched: 3. The CDR3 spans 13 residues. Germline V lookup: CDR1 SNHLY, CDR2 FYNNEI. The CDR3 nucleotides read TGTGCCAAGGCGGGGGGGGCCTACAATGAGCAGTTCTTC. This translates into CAKAGGAYNEQFF.

A few counts support this clonotype. J is TRBJ2-7 and V is TRBV10-3; 7 nucleotides match TRBD1. V lost 3 bases to trimming and J lost 7 bases; unmatched junction nucleotides: 18. The CDR3 runs to 17 residues. Germline assignment: CDR1 ENHRY and CDR2 SYGVKD. The CDR3 nucleotides are TGTGCCATCAGTGAAGGACAGGCACTCGGGACATTAGGAGAGCAGTACTTC. This gives the protein CAISEGQALGTLGEQYF.

The chain has TRBV23-1 and TRBJ2-7; the D gene is possibly TRBD1 (6 bases). TRBV23-1 is an open reading frame whose function is uncertain. V lost 11 bases to trimming and J lost 1 base, with 12 bases between them. The CDR3 has 12 residues. For the CDR3, the DNA is TGCGCCCGGACAGAGGATTCCTACGAGCAGTACTTC. Encoded protein: CARTEDSYEQYF.

The V call is TRBV9, the J call TRBJ2-3; the match to TRBD2 covers 10 bases. V shed 4 bases, J shed 5 bases, and the junction held 10 bases outside the gene matches. The CDR3 loop spans 16 amino acids. The germline gives CDR1 SGDLS, CDR2 YYNGEE. CDR3 sequence: CASSSLGLAVGDTQYF. CDR3 bases: TGTGCCAGCAGCTCCCTCGGACTAGCGGTGGGAGATACGCAGTATTTT.

The chain recombines TRBV6-2 or TRBV6-3 with TRBJ2-1; D may be TRBD1 or TRBD2 (6 bases each). The germline CDR1 and CDR2 sequences are MNHEY and SVGEGT. The CDR3 loop spans 14 amino acids. Trimming stripped 5 bases from V and 7 bases from J, with 15 bases between. The CDR3 nucleotides read TGTGCCAGCAGTCCGCCCGTAGGGGGGAATGAGCAGTTCTTC. Protein sequence: CASSPPVGGNEQFF.

This clonotype was picked up a small number of times. The V and J genes are TRBV27 and TRBJ2-3; 8 bases are shared with TRBD1. The CDR3 runs to 15 residues. V shed 5 bases and J 1 base; nucleotides not matched to a gene: 5. The V gene's germline CDR1 is MNHEY and CDR2 SMNVEV (reference sequence). The DNA of the CDR3 is TGTGCCAGCAGTCTATGGACAGGGCGCACAGATACGCAGTATTTT. Translating gives CASSLWTGRTDTQYF.

This chain links TRBV12-3 or TRBV12-4 with TRBJ1-1; 7 bases are a match to TRBD1. CDR3 length: 14 amino acids. V dropped 1 base and J dropped 4; count of bases not matched to a gene: 3. CDR3 sequence reads: CASSLGGDSTEAFF. The CDR3 nucleotides are TGTGCCAGCAGTTTAGGGGGGGACAGCACTGAAGCTTTCTTT.

This clonotype was counted only a few times. The V gene is TRBV6-7, the J gene TRBJ2-1, with 7 bases aligning to TRBD2. TRBV6-7 counts as an open reading frame of uncertain function. The CDR3 totals 17 residues. The V and J ends lost 2 bases and 1 base, in that order; junction bases with no gene match: 8. Here the CDR3 DNA reads TGTGCCAGCAGTTACAAAGGGACTATCGGTTCCTACAATGAGCAGTTCTTC. It encodes CASSYKGTIGSYNEQFF.

The rearrangement joins TRBV5-1 to TRBJ2-3; 12 bases map to TRBD2. CDR3 length: 17 amino acids. CDR1 is SGHRS and CDR2 is YFSETQ in the germline V gene. With V trimmed by 4 bases and J by 2 bases, 8 bases remained unmatched. In DNA, the CDR3 is TGCGCCAGCAGCAGACTAGCGGGGGCCTCCTCCACAGATACGCAGTATTTT. Protein sequence: CASSRLAGASSTDTQYF.

The rearrangement joins TRBV5-5 to TRBJ1-1, with 8 nucleotides matching TRBD1. CDR3 length equals 14 residues. Germline V gives CDR1 SGHKS, CDR2 YYEKEE (reference sequence). The trim removed 1 base at V and 6 bases at J, leaving 5 bases unmatched. The CDR3 DNA follows: TGTGCCAGCAGCTTGACTACAGGGGGGGCTGAAGCTTTCTTT. Protein: CASSLTTGGAEAFF.

The chain links TRBV12-3 or TRBV12-4 to TRBJ2-5; D is possibly TRBD1 or TRBD2 (5 bases each). The ends were cut back, 6 bases at V and 3 bases at J, with 20 bases in the middle. The CDR3 is 16 amino acids. This CDR3 is CASSQGDHAPKETQYF. CDR3 nucleotide sequence: TGTGCCAGCAGCCAAGGGGACCATGCCCCCAAAGAGACCCAGTACTTC.

This clonotype was seen a few times. The V call is TRBV20-1, the J call TRBJ2-7; 8 nucleotides agree with TRBD1. This CDR3 spans 14 amino acids. After removal of 5 bases from V and 2 bases from J, the junction contained 8 bases not matched to a gene. CDR1 and CDR2 from the germline V gene are DFQATT and SNEGSKA (reference sequence). CDR3 bases: TGCAGTGCTGGGGGACAGGCAAATCCCTACGAGCAGTACTTC. This translates into CSAGGQANPYEQYF.

The chain couples TRBV10-3 to TRBJ1-2; D might be TRBD1 (6 bases). V was shortened by 11 bases and J by 3 bases, with 16 bases between the two germline ends. The CDR3 runs 13 residues. Germline V gene sequence: CDR1 ENHRY, CDR2 SYGVKD. CDR3 residues: CAVRDTSYYGYTF. The CDR3 DNA reads TGTGCCGTTCGGGACACGAGCTACTATGGCTACACCTTC.

The V and J genes are TRBV7-2 and TRBJ2-5; the D gene is possibly TRBD2 (5 bases). The CDR3 runs to 16 residues. CDR1 is SGHTA, CDR2 FQGNSA, per germline. V was clipped by 5 bases and J by 3 bases, with 19 bases between them. The CDR3 coding sequence is TGTGCCAGCAGCGGACGATCACTAGTCCTGAAAGAGACCCAGTACTTC. Protein sequence: CASSGRSLVLKETQYF. The variable domain in full, with the rest retrieved from reference TRBV7-2 and TRBJ2-5, is GAGVSQSPSNKVTEKGKDVELRCDPISGHTALYWYRQSLGQGLEFLIYFQGNSAPDKSGLPSDRFSAERTGGSVSTLTIQRTQQEDSAVYLCASSGRSLVLKETQYFGPGTRLLVL.

The chain carries TRBV5-1 and TRBJ1-2; D not resolved. This CDR3 comprises 14 residues. In germline, CDR1 is SGHRS, CDR2 YFSETQ. V was clipped by 4 bases and J by 5 bases, with 15 bases between them. The CDR3 nucleotides are TGCGCCAGCAGCCCGTGGTCAGCCCAATATGGCTACACCTTC. This sequence encodes CASSPWSAQYGYTF.

J is TRBJ2-2 and V is TRBV5-1, with D hard to call. The CDR3 has 15 residues. Germline-derived CDR1 and CDR2 are SGHRS and YFSETQ. V gave up 4 bases and J gave up 0 bases, with 10 bases separating them. The CDR3 sequence is CASSDAASNTGELFF. CDR3 nucleotide sequence: TGCGCCAGCAGCGATGCAGCTTCGAACACCGGGGAGCTGTTTTTT.

Written as DNA, the CDR3 is TGCAGCGTTGATGGCAGGGGGCGGCTCAATGAGCAGTTCTTC. Its protein product is CSVDGRGRLNEQFF. The V gene is TRBV29-1, the J gene TRBJ2-1; 8 bases align to TRBD1. The CDR3 covers 14 residues. Germline CDR1 is SQVTM and CDR2 is ANQGSEA. V lost 3 bases and J lost 6; bases outside the gene matches: 7.

In this sample, this clonotype turned up a few times. The chain joins TRBV12-3 or TRBV12-4 to TRBJ1-1; D may be TRBD1 (6 bases). There are 15 residues in the CDR3. Trimming cost V 1 base and J 6 bases, with 15 bases left between them. CDR3 coding DNA: TGTGCCAGCAGTTTAGTGAGGGGGGAGAGAGCTGAAGCTTTCTTT. Translating it yields CASSLVRGERAEAFF.